The 5 T cell receptor beta chains in this list originate from one sample, sequenced in a study of blood T cell repertoires in COVID-19. Here immunoSEQ multiplex PCR was the method, and the copy in TCRdb shows in-frame clones only, minus some. The table shows tens of thousands of clones, with 82% occurring only once. Sequenced sample: peripheral blood. These receptors were obtained from a woman in her fifties or sixties with acute or convalescent COVID-19.

This chain joins TRBV15 and TRBJ1-5; possible D gene TRBD1, 6 bases. V shed 1 base and J shed 0 bases, with 10 bases lying between them. This CDR3 contains 16 residues. Germline V gene lookup returns CDR1 LNHNV and CDR2 YYDKDF (reference sequence). The CDR3 region is CATSRVRGSSNQPQHF. The CDR3 nucleotides are TGTGCCACCAGCAGAGTCAGGGGCTCTAGCAATCAGCCCCAGCATTTT.

The chain employs TRBV5-1 and TRBJ2-7, with TRBD1 as a possible D gene (6 bases). The V gene lost 5 bases and the J gene lost 3 bases, with 18 bases spanning the gap. CDR1 and CDR2 from the germline V gene are SGHRS and YFSETQ. This CDR3 has 15 residues. CDR3 amino acids: CASRSQTDSYYEQYF. The CDR3 DNA follows: TGCGCCAGCAGGAGTCAGACGGACAGCTACTACGAGCAGTACTTC.

The genes are TRBV18 and TRBJ1-4; the match to TRBD1 covers 12 bases. Losses at the gene ends were 6 bases for V and 5 bases for J; bases not matched to a gene: 7. This CDR3 is built from 16 residues. Germline CDR1 is KGHSH and CDR2 is LQKENI. The CDR3 DNA follows: TGTGCCAGCTCGCCGGGACAGGGGGCAGCGAATGAAAAACTGTTTTTT. As protein: CASSPGQGAANEKLFF.

The chain uses TRBV6-5 and TRBJ1-5; the match to TRBD1 covers 8 bases. V gave up 6 bases and J gave up 6 bases; unmatched junction bases: 7. Germline V gene lookup returns CDR1 MNHEY and CDR2 SVGAGI. This CDR3 contains 14 residues. In DNA form, the CDR3 reads TGTGCCAGCAGAACTACAGGGGGGAGTCAGCCCCAGCATTTT. This codes for CASRTTGGSQPQHF.

The V call is TRBV6-5, the J call TRBJ2-7; 9 positions match TRBD1. With 6 bases clipped from V and 7 bases from J, the junction kept 10 bases outside the gene matches. The CDR3 consists of 14 residues. Per germline, CDR1 MNHEY and CDR2 SVGAGI. The CDR3 DNA reads as TGTGCCAGCAGCCCCGGGACAGGGTTGGGGGAGCAGTACTTC. Translating it yields CASSPGTGLGEQYF.